Shown below are 2 T cell receptor beta chains from a single sample sequenced in a study of CD8+ T cells in alopecia areata. cDNA serving as the sequencing template came from extracted, reverse transcribed RNA. TCRdb's copy holds only in-frame clones and misses some; the assay was immunoSEQ multiplex PCR. This sample has fewer than 250,000 clones; about 53% occur once, and the top ten carry less than 0.6%. This material consisted of CD4+ T cells sorted from blood, taken at week 0. The receptors here all came from a human donor with alopecia areata.

This clone was detected a few times. The sample carries other DNA sequences with the same CDR3. The rearrangement links TRBV6-6 to TRBJ1-1; D not resolved. CDR3 size: 15 residues. In germline, CDR1 is MNHNY, CDR2 SVGAGI (reference sequence). Deletions cut 0 bases from V and 2 bases from J, with 10 bases between. The chain's CDR3 is CASSYSGRTNTEAFF. CDR3 sequence (DNA): TGTGCCAGCAGTTACTCTGGCAGGACCAACACTGAAGCTTTCTTT.

This clone was counted only a few times. This chain joins TRBV5-6 and TRBJ1-2, with D uncertain. The CDR3 extends over 13 amino acids. V was trimmed by 6 bases and J by 1 base, leaving 10 bases between them. Germline CDR1 and CDR2: SGHDT and YYEEEE. The CDR3 coding sequence is TGTGCCAGCACCCTTGGGGTTAACTATGGCTACACCTTC. Encoded protein: CASTLGVNYGYTF.